The 8 T cell receptor beta chains given below trace back to one sample, sequenced in a study of blood T cell repertoires in COVID-19 (dated by TCRdb to about 2020). To prepare the library, the immunoSEQ multiplex PCR assay was applied. TCRdb took over this immuneACCESS table, retaining in-frame rearrangements with V and J assigned. Such tables are incomplete; in checked studies, under half of the missing clones stem from an unresolved V gene, and the remainder is unexplained. Here the sample has roughly 76,000 clones; 91% occur a single time. The ten largest account for around 4.5% of the sample. The sequencing input was peripheral blood. These receptors all stem from a woman aged 55-69 years with active COVID-19.

This rearrangement joins TRBV19 to TRBJ2-1; 10 bases line up with TRBD2. Germline V gene sequence: CDR1 LNHDA, CDR2 SQIVND (reference sequence). CDR3 length: 17 residues. V was clipped by 4 bases and J by 3 bases; unmatched bases: 9. CDR3: CASSTGSGRTLYNEQFF. DNA of the CDR3: TGTGCCAGTAGTACCGGTAGCGGGAGGACCCTCTACAATGAGCAGTTCTTC.

The chain couples TRBV16 to TRBJ2-7; the match to TRBD2 covers 7 bases. This CDR3 spans 16 amino acids. J gave up 3 bases and V 0 bases, and 8 bases lay outside the gene matches. Germline V lookup: CDR1 KGHSY, CDR2 FQNENV. The CDR3 nucleotides read TGTGCCAGCAGCCAATCGCGGGAGAACTTCTACTACGAGCAGTACTTC. This gives the protein CASSQSRENFYYEQYF.

The V call is TRBV9, the J call TRBJ1-1, with 7 bases aligning to TRBD1. Per germline, CDR1 SGDLS and CDR2 YYNGEE. The trim removed 6 bases at V and 1 base at J, leaving 15 bases unmatched. The CDR3 loop spans 17 amino acids. CDR3 bases: TGTGCCAGCACGAGAGGACAGGTCGGTCTTGGGAACACTGAAGCTTTCTTT. Translating gives CASTRGQVGLGNTEAFF.

The V gene is TRBV6-5, the J gene TRBJ2-1; D is perhaps TRBD1 (6 bases). Germline V CDR1 and CDR2: MNHEY, SVGAGI. The CDR3 extends over 15 amino acids. The V end was cut by 0 bases, the J end by 6 bases, with 12 bases between. CDR3 bases: TGTGCCAGCAGTTACTCCGGGACACGAGCCAATGAGCAGTTCTTC. This encodes CASSYSGTRANEQFF.

The gene calls are TRBV28 and TRBJ2-7; D is unclear. Germline V lookup: CDR1 MDHEN, CDR2 SYDVKM. CDR3 length: 13 residues. V lost 3 bases, J lost 0 bases, and 6 bases lay in between. CDR3 loop: CASSFIRSYEQYF. The CDR3 coding sequence is TGTGCCAGCAGTTTTATCCGCTCCTACGAGCAGTACTTC. The full variable domain, rest sourced from reference TRBV28 and TRBJ2-7, is DVKVTQSSRYLVKRTGEKVFLECVQDMDHENMFWYRQDPGLGLRLIYFSYDVKMKEKGDIPEGYSVSREKKERFSLILESASTNQTSMYLCASSFIRSYEQYFGPGTRLTVT.

The genes are TRBV6-5 and TRBJ2-2; the D gene is possibly TRBD1 (7 bases). Germline-derived CDR1 and CDR2 are MNHEY and SVGAGI. The CDR3 is made up of 15 amino acids. Between the trimmed V and J ends, which lost 3 bases and 4 bases, there was a span of 12 bases. The CDR3 loop is CASSYGQGGTGELFF. As DNA, the CDR3 is TGTGCCAGCAGTTATGGCCAGGGGGGCACCGGGGAGCTGTTTTTT.

This clone was counted once. The CDR3 bases are TGTGCCAGCAGTTTATTACTTAGCGGCTCCTCCTACGAGCAGTACTTC. This codes for CASSLLLSGSSYEQYF. V gene TRBV28 combines with J gene TRBJ2-7, with D perhaps matching TRBD2 (6 bases). Trimming took 1 base from V and 0 from J, leaving 13 bases between them. The CDR3 is 16 amino acids. Germline CDR1 MDHEN, CDR2 SYDVKM.

This chain uses TRBV7-8 with TRBJ1-3; D unclear. V shed 1 base and J shed 9 bases, with 13 bases lying between them. This CDR3 spans 14 amino acids. Germline values: CDR1 SGHVS, CDR2 FQNEAQ. The CDR3 is CASSLDGGLATIYF. Here the CDR3 DNA reads TGTGCCAGCAGCTTAGACGGTGGGCTAGCCACCATATATTTT.